These 26 T cell receptor beta chains share one sample of origin, sequenced in a study of T cell repertoires in aging, cancer and after chemotherapy. TCR beta rearrangements were amplified from peripheral blood genomic DNA. A mixed TRB-A/B primer pool amplified rearranged TRB by multiplex touch-down PCR. TCRdb reprocessed the multiplex PCR reads via MiXCR and lists one record per CDR3 protein. The table records 7,000 to 9,000 distinct CDR3 sequences, roughly a third of them present only once. Sequencing used blood. These receptors all come from a human donor in good health.

This clonotype has only a few counts. J is TRBJ2-3 and V is TRBV20-1, with D perhaps TRBD1 or TRBD2 (5 bases each). The CDR3 length is 15 residues. CDR1 is DFQATT, CDR2 SNEGSKA, per germline (reference sequence). The V end lost 0 bases, the J end lost 4 bases, and 14 bases lay between the germline ends. DNA of the CDR3: TGCAGTGCTAGAGATCTAGCACTGGGGGCAGATACGCAGTATTTT. Its protein product is CSARDLALGADTQYF.

This chain uses TRBV11-1 with TRBJ2-6, with D hard to call. Germline-derived CDR1 and CDR2 are SGHAT and FQDESV (reference sequence). V lost 1 base and J lost 4, with 11 bases in between. CDR3 length: 16 residues. CDR3 sequence: CASSLDCWSGANVLTF. CDR3 sequence (DNA): TGTGCCAGCAGCTTAGATTGTTGGTCCGGGGCCAACGTCCTGACTTTC.

This clonotype was detected only a few times. The chain combines TRBV20-1 with TRBJ2-6; tentatively, D is TRBD2 (6 bases). The CDR3 is 18 residues long. V was pared by 2 bases and J by 3 bases, with 20 bases between. In germline, CDR1 is DFQATT, CDR2 SNEGSKA (reference sequence). The CDR3 sequence: CSARSGRTSIGGANVLTF. CDR3 coding DNA: TGCAGTGCTAGATCGGGGAGGACTTCAATTGGTGGGGCCAACGTCCTGACTTTC.

The rearrangement links TRBV6-5 to TRBJ2-1; unclear D gene. V lost 8 bases and J lost 0, with 20 bases in between. CDR1 is MNHEY and CDR2 is SVGAGI in the germline V gene. The CDR3 covers 17 residues. CDR3 residues: CASQRRPVASSYNEQFF. The CDR3 nucleotides are TGTGCCAGCCAAAGGCGTCCTGTCGCCAGCTCCTACAATGAGCAGTTCTTC.

This clonotype occurred a few times. The chain has TRBV11-2 and TRBJ2-3; TRBD2 matches at 14 bases. The CDR3 is 15 amino acids. V gave up 5 bases and J gave up 5 bases; unmatched junction bases: 3. Germline CDR1 and CDR2: SGHAT and FQNNGV. This CDR3 is CASSKGLAGVDTQYF. Written as DNA, the CDR3 is TGTGCCAGCAGCAAGGGACTAGCGGGAGTAGATACGCAGTATTTT.

This chain links TRBV6-6 with TRBJ1-1, with a possible D match to TRBD1 (6 bases). V was clipped by 5 bases and J by 5 bases, with 9 bases between them. The CDR3 is 12 residues long. From germline, CDR1 is MNHNY and CDR2 SVGAGI (reference sequence). CDR3 region: CASSLGATEAFF. CDR3 DNA: TGTGCCAGCAGTCTGGGGGCGACTGAAGCTTTCTTT.

The chain joins TRBV6-5 to TRBJ2-1; 8 bases map to TRBD2. V was clipped by 0 bases and J by 12 bases; unmatched bases: 7. The CDR3 length is 14 residues. Germline V gene sequence: CDR1 MNHEY, CDR2 SVGAGI. The CDR3 loop is CASSYSSGSGGQFF. DNA for the CDR3: TGTGCCAGCAGTTACTCTAGCGGCAGCGGGGGGCAGTTCTTC.

This chain connects TRBV5-6 to TRBJ1-2, with 7 bases that match TRBD1. Losses at the gene ends were 6 bases for V and 4 bases for J; bases not matched to a gene: 9. This CDR3 region has 14 residues. Germline V CDR1 and CDR2: SGHDT, YYEEEE. As DNA, the CDR3 is TGTGCCAGCACCCTCACAGGGGTTTCCTATGGCTACACCTTC. This translates into CASTLTGVSYGYTF.

Relative to its sample, this clonotype is medium-sized. The chain links TRBV6-5 to TRBJ2-1; 8 positions agree with TRBD2. The CDR3 totals 13 residues. V dropped 5 bases and J dropped 10; count of bases not matched to a gene: 7. Germline assignment: CDR1 MNHEY and CDR2 SVGAGI. Written as DNA, the CDR3 is TGTGCCAGCAGTGGGACTAGGGGGAGCGAGCAGTTCTTC. Its protein product is CASSGTRGSEQFF.

This sequence joins TRBV20-1 and TRBJ2-7, with 7 bases that match TRBD1. Trimming removed 3 bases from V and 3 bases from J; junction bases left unmatched: 8. The CDR3 spans 14 residues. From germline, CDR1 is DFQATT and CDR2 SNEGSKA (reference sequence). In DNA, the CDR3 is TGCAGTGCTAGTGGGGACAGTCCTTTCTACGAGCAGTACTTC. Its translation is CSASGDSPFYEQYF.

The chain recombines TRBV5-4 with TRBJ2-1, with TRBD1 identical over 10 bases. This CDR3 comprises 15 residues. Germline V lookup: CDR1 SGHNT, CDR2 YYREEE (reference sequence). Trimming cost V 2 bases and J 3 bases; bases outside gene matches: 2. The CDR3 is CASSFGTGVYNEQFF. In DNA, the CDR3 is TGTGCCAGCAGCTTCGGGACAGGGGTCTACAATGAGCAGTTCTTC.

This clonotype was counted only a few times. The CDR3, as DNA: TGCAGTGCTAGAGTTGGCAGGGGGCGAGGCACTGAAGCTTTCTTT. This sequence encodes CSARVGRGRGTEAFF. The V call is TRBV20-1, the J call TRBJ1-1, with 8 bases lining up with TRBD1. Germline lookup yields CDR1 DFQATT and CDR2 SNEGSKA (reference sequence). This CDR3 spans 15 amino acids. With 1 base clipped from V and 4 bases from J, the junction kept 8 bases outside the gene matches.

The chain joins TRBV6-5 to TRBJ1-3; 11 bases align to TRBD1. Germline trimming cut 5 bases from V and 9 bases from J; bases unmatched to any gene: 9. The germline V gene encodes CDR1 MNHEY and CDR2 SVGAGI. The length of the CDR3 is 15 residues. In DNA, the CDR3 is TGTGCCAGCAGTCTGGACAGGGGGCCCCCCAGCACCATATATTTT. It translates to CASSLDRGPPSTIYF.

The V call is TRBV7-9, the J call TRBJ2-7; a weak D match, TRBD1 (5 bases). The J call is doubtful: the DNA matches TRBJ2-1 better. Germline CDR1 is SEHNR and CDR2 is FQNEAQ (reference sequence). The CDR3 loop spans 20 amino acids. Here the CDR3 DNA reads TGTGCCAGCAGCTTTCGTGTGCAGGGCCAGTGGGGTAGCTCCTACAATGAGCAGTTCTTC. It is translated as CASSFRVQGQWGSSYNEQFF.

The chain combines TRBV19 with TRBJ2-5; D possibly corresponds to TRBD1 (5 bases). CDR1 and CDR2 (germline): LNHDA, SQIVND (reference sequence). The V and J ends lost 1 base and 2 bases respectively, with 5 bases between them. The CDR3 sequence is 13 residues long. CDR3 amino acids: CASSIGQQETQYF. CDR3 bases: TGTGCCAGTAGTATAGGACAGCAAGAGACCCAGTACTTC.

The CDR3 loop reads CTSSPRQGRNTEAFF. For the CDR3, the DNA is TGTACCAGCAGCCCCAGACAGGGAAGAAACACTGAAGCTTTCTTT. This chain joins TRBV7-2 and TRBJ1-1; 7 bases fit TRBD1. Germline trimming cut 5 bases from V and 2 bases from J; bases unmatched to any gene: 8. From germline, CDR1 is SGHTA and CDR2 FQGNSA. This CDR3 has 15 residues.

This chain links TRBV11-3 with TRBJ2-1; 10 bases fit TRBD2. V dropped 4 bases and J dropped 0; count of bases not matched to a gene: 3. The germline V gene has CDR1 SGHNT and CDR2 YENEEA. The CDR3 is made up of 16 amino acids. This CDR3 is CASSSRTSGSYNEQFF. CDR3 nucleotides: TGTGCCAGCAGCTCCCGGACTAGCGGCTCCTACAATGAGCAGTTCTTC. The entire variable domain, with the rest obtained from reference TRBV11-3 and TRBJ2-1, is as follows: EAGVVQSPRYKIIEKKQPVAFWCNPISGHNTLYWYLQNLGQGPELLIRYENEEAVDDSQLPKDRFSAERLKGVDSTLKIQPAELGDSAVYLCASSSRTSGSYNEQFFGPGTRLTVL.

This chain links TRBV7-2 with TRBJ2-1, with 7 bases aligning to TRBD2. The CDR3 extends over 14 amino acids. V trimming: 3 bases; J trimming: 7 bases; junction bases outside the gene matches: 6. CDR1 and CDR2 from the germline V gene are SGHTA and FQGNSA. The CDR3 sequence: CASSFGGGGNEQFF. CDR3 nucleotides: TGTGCCAGCAGCTTCGGTGGGGGGGGGAATGAGCAGTTCTTC.

This chain connects TRBV15 to TRBJ2-7; D possibly corresponds to TRBD2 (7 bases). There are 17 residues in the CDR3. CDR1 and CDR2 from the germline V gene are LNHNV and YYDKDF (reference sequence). V lost 0 bases and J lost 4, with 19 bases in between. The CDR3: CATSRDRLGGGGYEQYF. In nucleotides, the CDR3 is TGTGCCACCAGCAGAGACCGTCTAGGGGGGGGCGGGTACGAGCAGTACTTC.

The table lists this clonotype with a few counts. The V and J genes are TRBV7-3 and TRBJ2-5; TRBD1 matches 8 bases. Germline CDR1 is SGHTA and CDR2 is FQGTGA. This CDR3 comprises 14 residues. J was trimmed by 4 bases and V by 5 bases; bases with no gene match: 6. In DNA, the CDR3 is TGTGCCAGCAGCCGACGGACAGGGCCAGAGACCCAGTACTTC. Its protein is CASSRRTGPETQYF.

This chain joins TRBV19 and TRBJ1-6; the match to TRBD1 covers 11 bases. From germline, CDR1 is LNHDA and CDR2 SQIVND (reference sequence). The junction had 8 bases not matched to a gene; V was cut back by 9 bases and J by 10 bases. The CDR3 is 14 amino acids. For the CDR3, the DNA is TGTGCCAGCAAGGAGGGACAGGGGGGGTCACCCCTCCACTTT. It is translated as CASKEGQGGSPLHF.

This clonotype is medium-sized in the sample. V and J are TRBV7-2 and TRBJ2-3, with a possible D match to TRBD1 (5 bases). V lost 5 bases and J 4 bases, leaving 16 bases between the germline ends. CDR1 is SGHTA, CDR2 FQGNSA, per germline. This CDR3 comprises 15 residues. The CDR3 region has the DNA TGTGCCAGCAGCACTTCAGGGATGGCGGCAGATACGCAGTATTTT. Its translation is CASSTSGMAADTQYF.

The rearrangement uses TRBV13 and TRBJ1-1, with D possibly matching TRBD1 (5 bases). Trimming left V 1 base short and J 8 bases short, with 8 bases between. Germline CDR1 PRHDT, CDR2 FYEKMQ (reference sequence). This CDR3 is 12 amino acids long. The CDR3 nucleotides are TGTGCCAGCAGCTTAGCCAGGGAAGAAGCTTTCTTT. It codes for CASSLAREEAFF.

This clonotype was detected once. An end of the junction does not agree with germline; a read error may underlie this. The chain couples TRBV11-2 to TRBJ2-1; no firm D call. The CDR3 contains 13 residues. Germline CDR1 SGHAT, CDR2 FQNNGV. CDR3: CAGSPRPDREQFF. In DNA, the CDR3 is TGTGCCGGCAGCCCTAGACCCGACCGTGAGCAGTTCTTC.

This clonotype was counted a few times. The chain is built from TRBV6-1 and TRBJ2-7; 7 bases agree with TRBD1. CDR3 length: 14 residues. The V segment lost 1 base and the J segment 0 bases; nucleotides outside the gene matches: 0. Germline V lookup: CDR1 MNHNS, CDR2 SASEGT. In DNA, the CDR3 is TGTGCCAGCAGTGAAGGGGACAGCTCCTACGAGCAGTACTTC. Translation gives CASSEGDSSYEQYF.

This clonotype was observed a handful of times. V and J are TRBV7-9 and TRBJ2-7; D unresolved. V was shortened by 5 bases and J by 0 bases, with 11 bases between the two germline ends. The germline CDR1 and CDR2 sequences are SEHNR and FQNEAQ (reference sequence). The CDR3 spans 14 residues. CDR3 bases: TGTGCCAGCAGCCTCGGCCGAAGCTCCTACGAGCAGTACTTC. The encoded protein is CASSLGRSSYEQYF.